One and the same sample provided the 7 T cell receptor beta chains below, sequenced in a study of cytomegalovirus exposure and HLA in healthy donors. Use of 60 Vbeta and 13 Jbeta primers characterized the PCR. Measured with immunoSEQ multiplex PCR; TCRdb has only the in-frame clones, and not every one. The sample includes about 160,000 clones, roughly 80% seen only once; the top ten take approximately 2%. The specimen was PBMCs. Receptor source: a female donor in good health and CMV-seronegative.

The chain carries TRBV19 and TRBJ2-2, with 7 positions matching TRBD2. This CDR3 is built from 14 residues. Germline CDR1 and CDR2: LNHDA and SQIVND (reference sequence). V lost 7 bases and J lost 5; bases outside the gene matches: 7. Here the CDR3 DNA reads TGTGCCAGTACCGCACTAGCGAGTACCGGGGAGCTGTTTTTT. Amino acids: CASTALASTGELFF. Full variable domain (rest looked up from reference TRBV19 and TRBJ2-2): DGGITQSPKYLFRKEGQNVTLSCEQNLNHDAMYWYRQDPGQGLRLIYYSQIVNDFQKGDIAEGYSVSREKKESFPLTVTSAQKNPTAFYLCASTALASTGELFFGEGSRLTVL.

Here the CDR3 reads CASSETQDSFSYEQYF. The CDR3 coding sequence is TGTGCCAGCAGTGAAACCCAGGACAGTTTCTCCTACGAGCAGTACTTC. This rearrangement joins TRBV25-1 to TRBJ2-7; the D gene is possibly TRBD1 (6 bases). The V and J ends lost 2 bases and 0 bases respectively, with 14 bases between them. CDR3 length: 16 residues. Germline V gene sequence: CDR1 MGHDK, CDR2 SYGVNS.

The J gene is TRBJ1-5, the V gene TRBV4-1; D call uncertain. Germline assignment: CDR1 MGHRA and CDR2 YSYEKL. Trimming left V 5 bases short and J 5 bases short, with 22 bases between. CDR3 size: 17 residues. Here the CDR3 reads CASSRELTAQRDQPQHF. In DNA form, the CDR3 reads TGCGCCAGCAGCAGGGAGTTGACGGCCCAACGGGATCAGCCCCAGCATTTT.

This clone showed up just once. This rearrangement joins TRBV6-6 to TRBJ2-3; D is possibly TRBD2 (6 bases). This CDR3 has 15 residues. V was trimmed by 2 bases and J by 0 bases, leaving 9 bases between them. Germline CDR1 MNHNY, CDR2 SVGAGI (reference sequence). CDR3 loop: CASSYPGTSTDTQYF. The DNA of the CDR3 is TGTGCCAGCAGTTACCCCGGGACTAGCACAGATACGCAGTATTTT.

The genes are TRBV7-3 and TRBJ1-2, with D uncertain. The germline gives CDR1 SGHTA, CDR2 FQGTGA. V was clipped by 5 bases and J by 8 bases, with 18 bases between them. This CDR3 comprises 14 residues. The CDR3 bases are TGTGCCAGCAGCACAACCCCCGGGTCTGGGGGCTACACCTTC. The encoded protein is CASSTTPGSGGYTF.

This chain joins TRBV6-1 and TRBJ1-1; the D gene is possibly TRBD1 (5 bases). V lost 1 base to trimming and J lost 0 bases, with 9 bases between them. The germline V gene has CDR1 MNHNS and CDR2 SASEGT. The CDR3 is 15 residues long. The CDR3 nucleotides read TGTGCCAGCAGTGAAGTCACAGGTATGAACACTGAAGCTTTCTTT. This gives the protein CASSEVTGMNTEAFF.

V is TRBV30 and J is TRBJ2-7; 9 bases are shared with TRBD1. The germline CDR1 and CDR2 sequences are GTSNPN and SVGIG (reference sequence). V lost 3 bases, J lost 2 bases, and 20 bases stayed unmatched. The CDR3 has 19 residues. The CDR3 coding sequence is TGTGCCTGGAGCCACGATAACCCGGGACAGGGAAGATTTACCTACGAGCAGTACTTC. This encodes CAWSHDNPGQGRFTYEQYF.